The 31 T cell receptor beta chains below come from one sample, sequenced in a study of blood T cell repertoires in COVID-19. The protocol was immunoSEQ multiplex PCR, while the TCRdb copy is restricted to in-frame clones and leaves out a portion. The table lists approximately 300,000 clones, more than 85% of them singletons. Sequencing was performed on peripheral blood. These receptors were taken from a man under 40 with acute or convalescent COVID-19.

This clone appeared once. This rearrangement joins TRBV9 to TRBJ1-4, with D unresolved. V was trimmed by 3 bases and J by 0 bases, leaving 12 bases between them. The CDR3 sequence is 16 residues long. Germline-derived CDR1 and CDR2 are SGDLS and YYNGEE. The CDR3: CASSATYAATNEKLFF. CDR3 bases: TGTGCCAGCAGCGCGACATATGCTGCAACTAATGAAAAACTGTTTTTT.

V usage is TRBV19 and J usage is TRBJ1-1, with 7 bases lining up with TRBD1. J was trimmed by 0 bases and V by 4 bases; bases with no gene match: 5. Germline-derived CDR1 and CDR2 are LNHDA and SQIVND (reference sequence). CDR3 length equals 15 residues. This CDR3 reads CASSRGTAMNTEAFF. CDR3 nucleotide sequence: TGTGCCAGTAGTAGAGGGACAGCTATGAACACTGAAGCTTTCTTT.

Only one count was recorded for this clone. The V and J genes are TRBV6-5 and TRBJ1-1; 9 nucleotides agree with TRBD1. The CDR3 covers 13 residues. The germline gives CDR1 MNHEY, CDR2 SVGAGI. Germline trimming cut 6 bases from V and 9 bases from J; bases unmatched to any gene: 8. CDR3 in DNA: TGTGCCAGCAGAACCGGGACAGGGAAGAAAGCTTTCTTT. Residues: CASRTGTGKKAFF.

The V call is TRBV12-3 or TRBV12-4, the J call TRBJ2-2, with D possibly matching TRBD1 (6 bases). V gave up 5 bases and J gave up 7 bases, with 11 bases separating them. There are 13 residues in the CDR3. CDR3 in amino acids: CASSDQGIGELFF. CDR3 in DNA: TGTGCCAGCAGTGATCAGGGGATCGGGGAGCTGTTTTTT.

This clone was observed a single time. The gene calls are TRBV29-1 and TRBJ1-2, with D hard to call. The germline V and J ends were trimmed by 6 bases and 4 bases, with 21 bases remaining between them. Looked up from germline, CDR1 is SQVTM and CDR2 is ANQGSEA. This CDR3 has 15 residues. The CDR3 reads CSVQIEFSPIYGYTF. CDR3 coding DNA: TGCAGCGTCCAAATAGAGTTTTCACCAATCTATGGCTACACCTTC.

The rearrangement links TRBV7-9 to TRBJ1-1; D is ambiguous. The germline V and J ends were trimmed by 4 bases and 2 bases, with 17 bases remaining between them. Germline V gene sequence: CDR1 SEHNR, CDR2 FQNEAQ (reference sequence). The CDR3 extends over 16 amino acids. For the CDR3, the DNA is TGTGCCAGCAGCTCTCCCACCCGGGTCACTAACACTGAAGCTTTCTTT. Its translation is CASSSPTRVTNTEAFF.

The V gene is TRBV5-1, the J gene TRBJ1-2, with a weak D call TRBD1 (5 bases). V was cut by 0 bases and J by 4 bases, with 7 bases left in between. The CDR3 is 13 residues long. The germline gives CDR1 SGHRS, CDR2 YFSETQ. The DNA for the CDR3 is TGCGCCAGCAGCTTGGTCGGGGGCTATGGCTACACCTTC. Translation gives CASSLVGGYGYTF.

The rearrangement links TRBV5-1 to TRBJ1-4; 8 bases line up with TRBD1. CDR1 and CDR2 from the germline V gene are SGHRS and YFSETQ. This CDR3 is 13 amino acids long. Trimming took 6 bases from V and 5 from J; bases not matched to a gene: 3. The CDR3, as DNA: TGCGCCAGCACGGACAGGGTGAATGAAAAACTGTTTTTT. This sequence encodes CASTDRVNEKLFF.

This clone was counted only a few times. The J gene is TRBJ1-2, the V gene TRBV19; D is possibly TRBD1 (6 bases). Germline-derived CDR1 and CDR2 are LNHDA and SQIVND (reference sequence). With 0 bases removed from V and 7 bases from J, the gap between germline ends came to 12 bases. This CDR3 spans 14 amino acids. This chain's CDR3 is CASSIDLPGAGYTF. The CDR3 DNA reads TGTGCCAGTAGTATAGATCTCCCAGGGGCTGGCTACACCTTC.

The CDR3 is CASRALGLAGVEQYF. For the CDR3, the DNA is TGTGCCAGCAGAGCGCTGGGACTAGCGGGAGTCGAGCAGTACTTC. The chain combines TRBV2 with TRBJ2-7, with TRBD2 matching 14 bases. This CDR3 contains 15 residues. Looked up from germline, CDR1 is SNHLY and CDR2 is FYNNEI. J was trimmed by 6 bases and V by 6 bases; bases with no gene match: 7.

The V call is TRBV19, the J call TRBJ1-2; TRBD1 matches 8 bases. In germline, CDR1 is LNHDA, CDR2 SQIVND (reference sequence). The CDR3 is 15 residues long. J was trimmed by 4 bases and V by 9 bases; bases with no gene match: 13. The CDR3 is CASRLADRAGYGYTF. CDR3 nucleotides: TGTGCCAGCCGACTAGCGGACAGGGCGGGCTATGGCTACACCTTC.

The chain uses TRBV6-6 and TRBJ2-7, with 9 positions matching TRBD1. The V gene end was trimmed by 7 bases and the J gene end by 7 bases; junction bases not matched to a gene: 14. Looked up from germline, CDR1 is MNHNY and CDR2 is SVGAGI (reference sequence). This CDR3 has 15 amino acids. DNA of the CDR3: TGTGCCAGCACCCTCCTTGGGGGACAGGGTGGGGAGCAGTACTTC. This encodes CASTLLGGQGGEQYF.

The V gene is TRBV28, the J gene TRBJ2-5, with D maybe TRBD1 (6 bases). In germline, CDR1 is MDHEN, CDR2 SYDVKM. CDR3 length: 14 residues. V was cut by 4 bases and J by 3 bases, with 12 bases left in between. CDR3 region: CASSSGTSEETQYF. The CDR3 DNA is TGTGCCAGCAGTTCCGGGACATCCGAAGAGACCCAGTACTTC.

J is TRBJ1-1 and V is TRBV5-8; TRBD1 matches 8 bases. The V gene end was trimmed by 2 bases and the J gene end by 9 bases; junction bases not matched to a gene: 12. The length of the CDR3 is 15 residues. CDR1 and CDR2 from the germline V gene are SGHTS and YDEGEE. CDR3 DNA: TGTGCCAGCAGCTTCTTCCGCGGGACAGGCGATAAAGCTTTCTTT. Amino acids: CASSFFRGTGDKAFF.

The chain carries TRBV7-3 and TRBJ2-2, with unresolved D. V lost 1 base to trimming and J lost 0 bases, with 3 bases between them. The CDR3 is made up of 14 amino acids. CDR1 and CDR2 from the germline V gene are SGHTA and FQGTGA. The CDR3 spells CASSLIANTGELFF. The CDR3 DNA is TGTGCCAGCAGCTTAATAGCGAACACCGGGGAGCTGTTTTTT.

V gene TRBV18 combines with J gene TRBJ1-1, with D possibly TRBD1 on 6 matching bases. The CDR3 covers 14 residues. Trimming shortened V by 1 base and J by 6 bases, and 12 bases separated the two germline ends. CDR1 is KGHSH and CDR2 is LQKENI in the germline V gene. The CDR3 spells CASSPQLGGAEAFF. Written as DNA, the CDR3 is TGTGCCAGCTCACCACAGTTAGGGGGTGCTGAAGCTTTCTTT.

The chain combines TRBV3-1 (or the pseudogene TRBV3-2) with TRBJ1-4; D unresolved. Germline V CDR1 and CDR2: LGHDT, YNNKEL (reference sequence). Trimming removed 1 base from V and 7 bases from J, with 7 bases in between. The CDR3 is made up of 13 amino acids. CDR3 loop: CASSQVASEKLFF. DNA for the CDR3: TGTGCCAGCAGCCAAGTTGCGTCTGAAAAACTGTTTTTT.

This clone was observed once. The rearrangement links TRBV15 to TRBJ1-2; no clear D. V gave up 0 bases and J gave up 3 bases, with 2 bases separating them. CDR1 is LNHNV and CDR2 is YYDKDF in the germline V gene (reference sequence). The CDR3 sequence is 12 residues long. This CDR3 is CATSRDYYGYTF. CDR3 sequence (DNA): TGTGCCACCAGCAGAGACTACTATGGCTACACCTTC.

The DNA of the CDR3 is TGTGCCAGCATCTCACCGGGACTAGCGGGACGTGAGCAGTTCTTC. Encoded protein: CASISPGLAGREQFF. This chain joins TRBV6-5 and TRBJ2-1; 13 bases line up with TRBD2. CDR1 is MNHEY and CDR2 is SVGAGI in the germline V gene. Trimming at V came to 7 bases and at J to 9 bases, leaving 9 bases not matched to a gene. The CDR3 contains 15 residues.

Written as DNA, the CDR3 is TGTGCCAGCAGCCAGGGGACAGGGGCTTCCACCTACGAGCAGTACTTC. Translation gives CASSQGTGASTYEQYF. The chain has TRBV5-4 and TRBJ2-7; 10 positions agree with TRBD1. Germline V gene data show CDR1 as SGHNT and CDR2 as YYREEE (reference sequence). The trim removed 4 bases at V and 2 bases at J, leaving 9 bases unmatched. This CDR3 is built from 16 residues.

CDR3 region: CAWSVLGETQYF. Written as DNA, the CDR3 is TGTGCCTGGAGTGTACTAGGAGAGACCCAGTACTTC. The rearrangement uses TRBV30 and TRBJ2-5; D is perhaps TRBD2 (5 bases). Per the germline V gene, CDR1 is GTSNPN and CDR2 is SVGIG (reference sequence). The CDR3 is 12 residues long. The V end lost 0 bases, the J end lost 4 bases, and 6 bases lay between the germline ends.

V is TRBV7-9 and J is TRBJ1-1; D remains ambiguous. The CDR3 consists of 13 residues. Per the germline V gene, CDR1 is SEHNR and CDR2 is FQNEAQ (reference sequence). With 4 bases removed from V and 1 base from J, the gap between germline ends came to 7 bases. The CDR3 here is CASSSSGNTEAFF. The CDR3 nucleotides read TGTGCCAGCAGCTCCTCAGGGAACACTGAAGCTTTCTTT.

CDR3 bases: TGTGCCTGGGCTATTGGCAGGGGCTATTTCACCGGGGAGCTGTTTTTT. This encodes CAWAIGRGYFTGELFF. V gene TRBV30 combines with J gene TRBJ2-2; tentatively, D is TRBD1 (6 bases). Trimming took off 5 bases at V and 4 bases at J, with 20 bases between the two ends. The germline V gene has CDR1 GTSNPN and CDR2 SVGIG (reference sequence). This CDR3 comprises 16 residues.

The chain has TRBV2 and TRBJ1-1; 7 nucleotides match TRBD1. Germline trimming cut 4 bases from V and 6 bases from J; bases unmatched to any gene: 8. The CDR3 extends over 14 amino acids. From germline, CDR1 is SNHLY and CDR2 FYNNEI. In DNA, the CDR3 is TGTGCCAGCAGTGGTACAGGGGCGTCATCTGAAGCTTTCTTT. This translates into CASSGTGASSEAFF. The full variable domain, its missing parts supplied by reference TRBV2 and TRBJ1-1, is EPEVTQTPSHQVTQMGQEVILRCVPISNHLYFYWYRQILGQKVEFLVSFYNNEISEKSEIFDDQFSVERPDGSNFTLKIRSTKLEDSAMYFCASSGTGASSEAFFGQGTRLTVV.

With respect to this clone: Other DNA sequences from this sample encode an identical CDR3 as well. The chain has TRBV18 and TRBJ2-2; D gene unclear. This CDR3 comprises 15 residues. CDR1 is KGHSH, CDR2 LQKENI, per germline. V was cut by 1 base and J by 1 base, with 7 bases left in between. CDR3 sequence reads: CASSPRARNTGELFF. CDR3 sequence (DNA): TGTGCCAGCTCACCACGGGCCAGGAACACCGGGGAGCTGTTTTTT.

The V and J genes are TRBV27 and TRBJ1-4; D ambiguous. Germline V gene data show CDR1 as MNHEY and CDR2 as SMNVEV (reference sequence). Trimming took 2 bases from V and 10 from J, leaving 8 bases between them. CDR3 length: 12 amino acids. CDR3 residues: CASSLGRGKLFF. CDR3 nucleotides: TGTGCCAGCAGTTTAGGTAGAGGAAAACTGTTTTTT.

The gene calls are TRBV6-1 and TRBJ1-5; 9 bases are a match to TRBD1. J was trimmed by 1 base and V by 4 bases; bases with no gene match: 5. This CDR3 region has 16 residues. Germline V gives CDR1 MNHNS, CDR2 SASEGT. The chain's CDR3 is CASSVGTGRSNQPQHF. CDR3 bases: TGTGCCAGCAGTGTGGGGACAGGGCGGAGCAATCAGCCCCAGCATTTT.

V and J are TRBV19 and TRBJ1-1; 8 bases align to TRBD1. V shed 5 bases, J shed 6 bases, and the junction held 5 bases outside the gene matches. Germline assignment: CDR1 LNHDA and CDR2 SQIVND (reference sequence). The CDR3 has 13 residues. The CDR3 region has the DNA TGTGCCAGTAGTGTAGGACAGGGTTCTGAAGCTTTCTTT. Encoded protein: CASSVGQGSEAFF.

This chain links TRBV11-1 with TRBJ1-6; TRBD1 is a possible D gene (5 bases). The CDR3 consists of 14 residues. Germline values: CDR1 SGHAT, CDR2 FQDESV (reference sequence). V was clipped by 5 bases and J by 11 bases, with 16 bases between them. CDR3 in DNA: TGTGCCAGCAGCCCGGACAATGTCGTACCACCCCTCCACTTT. It translates to CASSPDNVVPPLHF.

V is TRBV5-1 and J is TRBJ2-6, with a weak D call TRBD2 (5 bases). The V and J ends lost 6 bases and 2 bases respectively, with 18 bases between them. CDR1 and CDR2 (germline): SGHRS, YFSETQ. The CDR3 sequence is 17 residues long. The CDR3 region is CASNYIPGVTGANVLTF. The CDR3 DNA follows: TGCGCCAGCAATTATATCCCCGGGGTTACTGGGGCCAACGTCCTGACTTTC. Full variable domain (missing parts from reference TRBV5-1 and TRBJ2-6): KAGVTQTPRYLIKTRGQQVTLSCSPISGHRSVSWYQQTPGQGLQFLFEYFSETQRNKGNFPGRFSGRQFSNSRSEMNVSTLELGDSALYLCASNYIPGVTGANVLTFGAGSRLTVL.

The chain couples TRBV19 to TRBJ2-1; no clear D. V lost 5 bases, J lost 9 bases, and 8 bases lay in between. The CDR3 covers 11 residues. Per the germline V gene, CDR1 is LNHDA and CDR2 is SQIVND (reference sequence). As DNA, the CDR3 is TGTGCCAGTAGTGCGGTAGGTGAGCAGTTCTTC. Translation gives CASSAVGEQFF. Full variable domain (outside the CDR3, taken from reference TRBV19 and TRBJ2-1): DGGITQSPKYLFRKEGQNVTLSCEQNLNHDAMYWYRQDPGQGLRLIYYSQIVNDFQKGDIAEGYSVSREKKESFPLTVTSAQKNPTAFYLCASSAVGEQFFGPGTRLTVL.